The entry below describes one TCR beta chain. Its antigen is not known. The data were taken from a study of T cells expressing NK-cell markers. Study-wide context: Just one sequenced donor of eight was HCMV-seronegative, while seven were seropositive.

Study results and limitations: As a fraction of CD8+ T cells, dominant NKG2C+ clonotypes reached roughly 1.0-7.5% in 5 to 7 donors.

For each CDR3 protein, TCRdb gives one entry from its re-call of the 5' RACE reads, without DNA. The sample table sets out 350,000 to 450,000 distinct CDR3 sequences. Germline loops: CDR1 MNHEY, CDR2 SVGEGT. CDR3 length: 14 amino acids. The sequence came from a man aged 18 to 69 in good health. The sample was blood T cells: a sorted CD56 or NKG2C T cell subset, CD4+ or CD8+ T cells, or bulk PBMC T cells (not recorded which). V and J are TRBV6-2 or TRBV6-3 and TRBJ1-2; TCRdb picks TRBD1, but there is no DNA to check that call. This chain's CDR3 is CASSPDRPRRGYTF.